Listed below are T cell receptor beta chains from one sample, sequenced in a study of blood T cells in healthy people across ages. TCRdb re-analysed the 5' RACE reads in MiXCR, keeping a single row per CDR3 protein. The sample yields approximately 800,000 distinct CDR3 sequences, less than 80% seen once. The sequencing sample was made of blood. The receptor set was obtained from a man aged 25-40 years in good health. CDR3s include the opening cysteine and the closing phenylalanine or tryptophan. A D gene is named only where the DNA matches it firmly. Clone size appears in some rows only: once, few, many, or a class for an expanded clone.

clone_size: NA; j_call: TRBJ2-3; d_call: TRBD2; v_call: TRBV7-2; cdr3_aa: CASSSSGVSTDTQYF; cdr3_nt: TGTGCCAGCAGTTCTAGCGGGGTCTCCACAGATACGCAGTATTTT
clone_size: NA; j_call: TRBJ2-3; d_call: NA; v_call: TRBV9; cdr3_aa: CASSVGFLQITDTQYF; cdr3_nt: TGTGCCAGCAGCGTAGGCTTCTTGCAAATCACAGATACGCAGTATTTT
clone_size: few; j_call: TRBJ2-1; d_call: NA; v_call: TRBV15; cdr3_aa: CATSSRIPGTANNEQFF; cdr3_nt: TGTGCCACCAGCAGCCGAATCCCCGGGACGGCTAACAATGAGCAGTTCTTC
clone_size: NA; j_call: TRBJ1-2; d_call: NA; v_call: TRBV30; cdr3_aa: CAWGTGSYDYTF; cdr3_nt: TGTGCCTGGGGTACTGGGAGCTATGACTACACCTTC
clone_size: NA; j_call: TRBJ1-5; d_call: NA; v_call: TRBV28; cdr3_aa: CASNFGSGLSNQPQHF; cdr3_nt: TGTGCCAGCAACTTTGGGTCGGGACTGAGCAATCAGCCCCAGCATTTT
clone_size: few; j_call: TRBJ1-2; d_call: NA; v_call: TRBV7-2; cdr3_aa: CASSIAYGYTF; cdr3_nt: TGTGCCAGCAGTATAGCTTATGGCTACACCTTC
clone_size: NA; j_call: TRBJ2-7; d_call: NA; v_call: TRBV25-1; cdr3_aa: CASSERSYEQYF; cdr3_nt: TGTGCCAGCAGTGAGAGGAGCTACGAGCAGTACTTC
clone_size: many; j_call: TRBJ1-5; d_call: NA; v_call: TRBV3-1; cdr3_aa: CASSQSNQPQHF; cdr3_nt: TGTGCCAGCAGCCAATCAAATCAGCCCCAGCATTTT
clone_size: few; j_call: TRBJ1-6; d_call: TRBD1; v_call: TRBV12-3/TRBV12-4; cdr3_aa: CASSFQTQGASNSPLHF; cdr3_nt: TGTGCCAGCAGCTTCCAGACCCAGGGGGCCTCTAATTCACCCCTCCACTTT
clone_size: NA; j_call: TRBJ2-6; d_call: NA; v_call: TRBV5-6; cdr3_aa: CASSLDGRDPWGANVLTF; cdr3_nt: TGTGCCAGCAGCTTGGATGGCAGGGACCCTTGGGGGGCCAACGTCCTGACTTTC
clone_size: NA; j_call: TRBJ1-2; d_call: NA; v_call: TRBV29-1; cdr3_aa: CSVAGDFETYGYTF; cdr3_nt: TGCAGCGTTGCTGGGGACTTTGAAACCTATGGCTACACCTTC
clone_size: NA; j_call: TRBJ2-2; d_call: NA; v_call: TRBV29-1; cdr3_aa: CSVVFTGELFF; cdr3_nt: TGCAGCGTTGTGTTCACCGGGGAGCTGTTTTTT
clone_size: NA; j_call: TRBJ2-3; d_call: TRBD2; v_call: TRBV20-1; cdr3_aa: CSARPLAGGLNPSTDTQYF; cdr3_nt: TGCAGTGCTAGACCCCTAGCGGGGGGGTTAAATCCTAGCACAGATACGCAGTATTTT
clone_size: NA; j_call: TRBJ1-4; d_call: TRBD1; v_call: TRBV27; cdr3_aa: CASSPGTVSAKLFF; cdr3_nt: TGTGCCAGCAGTCCAGGGACAGTCTCGGCAAAACTGTTTTTT
clone_size: once; j_call: TRBJ1-1; d_call: NA; v_call: TRBV6-5; cdr3_aa: CASSSTGRPNTEAFF; cdr3_nt: TGTGCCAGCAGTTCCACCGGGAGGCCGAACACTGAAGCTTTCTTT
clone_size: few; j_call: TRBJ2-7; d_call: TRBD1; v_call: TRBV7-3; cdr3_aa: CASSLMGGQGPYEQYF; cdr3_nt: TGTGCCAGCAGCTTAATGGGGGGACAGGGCCCCTACGAGCAGTACTTC
clone_size: NA; j_call: TRBJ2-1; d_call: NA; v_call: TRBV11-3; cdr3_aa: CANSSDSYYNEQFF; cdr3_nt: TGTGCCAACAGCTCCGACTCGTACTACAATGAGCAGTTCTTC
clone_size: NA; j_call: TRBJ2-3; d_call: TRBD2; v_call: TRBV7-6; cdr3_aa: CASARGGTQYF; cdr3_nt: TGTGCCAGCGCGCGGGGGGGTACGCAGTATTTT
clone_size: NA; j_call: TRBJ1-2; d_call: TRBD1; v_call: TRBV6-2/TRBV6-3; cdr3_aa: CASGTGTMLTF; cdr3_nt: TGTGCCAGCGGGACAGGGACAATGCTCACCTTC
clone_size: many; j_call: TRBJ2-1; d_call: NA; v_call: TRBV20-1; cdr3_aa: CSASRTGLQSSEQFF; cdr3_nt: TGCAGTGCTAGTAGGACGGGACTCCAATCTAGTGAGCAGTTCTTC
clone_size: NA; j_call: TRBJ2-3; d_call: NA; v_call: TRBV6-2/TRBV6-3; cdr3_aa: CASRPPSSDTQYF; cdr3_nt: TGTGCCAGCAGGCCCCCCTCGTCCGATACGCAGTATTTT
clone_size: few; j_call: TRBJ2-7; d_call: NA; v_call: TRBV24-1; cdr3_aa: CATSEGAYYEQYF; cdr3_nt: TGTGCCACCAGTGAGGGGGCGTATTACGAGCAGTACTTC
clone_size: few; j_call: TRBJ2-6; d_call: TRBD1; v_call: TRBV10-3; cdr3_aa: CAIRIDRDRRSGANVLTF; cdr3_nt: TGTGCCATCAGGATAGACCGGGACAGACGCTCTGGGGCCAACGTCCTGACTTTC
clone_size: NA; j_call: TRBJ1-6; d_call: NA; v_call: TRBV6-5; cdr3_aa: CASSYSNGLGESSYNSPLHF; cdr3_nt: TGTGCCAGCAGTTACTCCAACGGATTGGGAGAAAGCTCCTATAATTCACCCCTCCACTTT
clone_size: NA; j_call: TRBJ2-1; d_call: NA; v_call: TRBV4-2; cdr3_aa: CASSQESRVDEQFF; cdr3_nt: TGTGCCAGCAGCCAAGAGAGCAGGGTTGATGAGCAGTTCTTC
clone_size: NA; j_call: TRBJ2-7; d_call: NA; v_call: TRBV28; cdr3_aa: CASGGRAHEQYF; cdr3_nt: TGTGCCAGCGGTGGCAGGGCCCACGAGCAGTACTTC
clone_size: NA; j_call: TRBJ2-3; d_call: NA; v_call: TRBV6-2/TRBV6-3; cdr3_aa: CASSYSPGADTQYF; cdr3_nt: TGTGCCAGCAGTTACTCTCCCGGTGCGGATACGCAGTATTTT
clone_size: NA; j_call: TRBJ2-5; d_call: TRBD2; v_call: TRBV29-1; cdr3_aa: CSVLIGTSHQETQYF; cdr3_nt: TGCAGCGTTCTGATAGGGACTAGCCACCAAGAGACCCAGTACTTC
clone_size: NA; j_call: TRBJ2-1; d_call: NA; v_call: TRBV4-3; cdr3_aa: CASSQDWGANEQFF; cdr3_nt: TGCGCCAGCAGCCAAGATTGGGGGGCAAATGAGCAGTTCTTC
clone_size: NA; j_call: TRBJ2-5; d_call: TRBD1; v_call: TRBV10-3; cdr3_aa: CAISETGAAMGAQYF; cdr3_nt: TGTGCCATCAGTGAGACAGGGGCCGCGATGGGGGCCCAGTACTTC
clone_size: NA; j_call: TRBJ2-1; d_call: TRBD2; v_call: TRBV2; cdr3_aa: CASSELPGTRVEQFF; cdr3_nt: TGTGCCAGCAGCGAACTTCCCGGGACTAGGGTTGAGCAGTTCTTC
clone_size: NA; j_call: TRBJ1-1; d_call: TRBD1; v_call: TRBV10-3; cdr3_aa: CAIANRQGVGTEAFF; cdr3_nt: TGTGCCATCGCGAACCGTCAGGGGGTTGGGACTGAAGCTTTCTTT
clone_size: NA; j_call: TRBJ1-2; d_call: NA; v_call: TRBV29-1; cdr3_aa: CSVLRGRPYGYTF; cdr3_nt: TGCAGCGTTCTGAGGGGCAGACCTTATGGCTACACCTTC
clone_size: once; j_call: TRBJ2-1; d_call: TRBD1; v_call: TRBV5-6; cdr3_aa: CASSLTGDMREQFF; cdr3_nt: TGTGCCAGCAGCTTGACAGGGGATATGCGTGAGCAGTTCTTC
clone_size: NA; j_call: TRBJ2-5; d_call: TRBD2; v_call: TRBV9; cdr3_aa: CASERGGDEQYF; cdr3_nt: TGTGCCAGCGAGCGGGGGGGCGATGAGCAGTACTTC
clone_size: NA; j_call: TRBJ1-2; d_call: NA; v_call: TRBV27; cdr3_aa: CASSWEQGYGYTF; cdr3_nt: TGTGCCAGCAGTTGGGAGCAGGGCTATGGCTACACCTTC
clone_size: many; j_call: TRBJ2-7; d_call: TRBD1; v_call: TRBV5-1; cdr3_aa: CASSPRTGPYEQYF; cdr3_nt: TGTGCCAGCAGCCCCCGGACAGGGCCCTACGAGCAGTACTTC
clone_size: NA; j_call: TRBJ2-3; d_call: NA; v_call: TRBV20-1; cdr3_aa: CSAKGADTQYF; cdr3_nt: TGCAGTGCAAAGGGGGCAGATACGCAGTATTTT
clone_size: NA; j_call: TRBJ2-1; d_call: TRBD1; v_call: TRBV6-2/TRBV6-3; cdr3_aa: CASPPGTVYNVQFF; cdr3_nt: TGTGCCAGTCCACCGGGGACAGTCTACAATGTGCAGTTCTTC
clone_size: once; j_call: TRBJ2-5; d_call: NA; v_call: TRBV20-1; cdr3_aa: CSASSRRTQYF; cdr3_nt: TGCAGTGCTAGTTCGAGGAGGACCCAGTACTTC
clone_size: once; j_call: TRBJ2-5; d_call: NA; v_call: TRBV7-8; cdr3_aa: CASNLARPGGWETQYF; cdr3_nt: TGTGCCAGCAACTTAGCACGCCCAGGGGGGTGGGAGACCCAGTACTTC
clone_size: NA; j_call: TRBJ2-7; d_call: TRBD2; v_call: TRBV29-1; cdr3_aa: CSVDGGGSDEQYF; cdr3_nt: TGCAGCGTTGATGGCGGGGGGTCCGACGAGCAGTACTTC
clone_size: NA; j_call: TRBJ2-3; d_call: TRBD2; v_call: TRBV15; cdr3_aa: CATSRDPSGGYTDTQYF; cdr3_nt: TGTGCCACCAGCAGAGACCCGAGCGGGGGGTACACAGATACGCAGTATTTT
clone_size: NA; j_call: TRBJ2-5; d_call: NA; v_call: TRBV28; cdr3_aa: CASSLWVSGETQYF; cdr3_nt: TGTGCCAGCAGTTTATGGGTTAGCGGAGAGACCCAGTACTTC
clone_size: NA; j_call: TRBJ1-1; d_call: NA; v_call: TRBV29-1; cdr3_aa: CSVGLPNTEAFF; cdr3_nt: TGCAGCGTTGGACTTCCGAACACTGAAGCTTTCTTT
clone_size: NA; j_call: TRBJ2-3; d_call: NA; v_call: TRBV29-1; cdr3_aa: CSVGGGTQYF; cdr3_nt: TGCAGCGTTGGAGGCGGTACGCAGTATTTT
clone_size: NA; j_call: TRBJ2-5; d_call: NA; v_call: TRBV12-3/TRBV12-4; cdr3_aa: CASRKGVQETQYF; cdr3_nt: TGTGCCAGCAGGAAAGGAGTTCAAGAGACCCAGTACTTC
clone_size: NA; j_call: TRBJ1-2; d_call: TRBD1; v_call: TRBV4-3; cdr3_aa: CASSQIGGLGDGYTF; cdr3_nt: TGCGCCAGCAGCCAGATAGGGGGCCTGGGAGATGGCTACACCTTC
clone_size: few; j_call: TRBJ1-2; d_call: TRBD1; v_call: TRBV27; cdr3_aa: CASSPGTGGRGYTF; cdr3_nt: TGTGCCAGCAGCCCCGGGACAGGGGGCCGTGGCTACACCTTC
clone_size: NA; j_call: TRBJ1-2; d_call: TRBD1; v_call: TRBV20-1; cdr3_aa: CSASTGDRYGYTF; cdr3_nt: TGCAGTGCCTCGACAGGGGACCGCTATGGCTACACCTTC
clone_size: NA; j_call: TRBJ2-3; d_call: NA; v_call: TRBV6-2/TRBV6-3; cdr3_aa: CASSYVLRGQFTDTQYF; cdr3_nt: TGTGCCAGCAGTTACGTTTTGAGAGGACAGTTCACAGATACGCAGTATTTT
clone_size: once; j_call: TRBJ2-7; d_call: NA; v_call: TRBV21-1; cdr3_aa: CASSKARSSGTSYEQYF; cdr3_nt: TGTGCCAGCAGCAAAGCCCGTTCTAGCGGGACATCCTACGAGCAGTACTTC
clone_size: NA; j_call: TRBJ1-1; d_call: NA; v_call: TRBV6-5; cdr3_aa: CASSYGDGINEAFF; cdr3_nt: TGTGCCAGCAGTTACGGGGACGGAATTAATGAAGCTTTCTTT
clone_size: NA; j_call: TRBJ2-5; d_call: TRBD2; v_call: TRBV13; cdr3_aa: CASSFKKRGVQETQYF; cdr3_nt: TGTGCCAGCAGCTTTAAAAAGCGGGGGGTACAAGAGACCCAGTACTTC
clone_size: NA; j_call: TRBJ2-7; d_call: TRBD1; v_call: TRBV5-1; cdr3_aa: CASSLAVDRIYEQYF; cdr3_nt: TGCGCCAGCAGCTTGGCCGTGGACAGGATCTACGAGCAGTACTTC
clone_size: few; j_call: TRBJ2-1; d_call: NA; v_call: TRBV29-1; cdr3_aa: CSSRGFMDSYNEQFF; cdr3_nt: TGCAGCTCAAGGGGGTTTATGGACTCCTACAATGAGCAGTTCTTC